Listed below are T cell receptor beta chains from one sample, sequenced in a study of T cells in tuberculosis. Some clones are missing from TCRdb's copy, which holds only in-frame ones; the method was immunoSEQ multiplex PCR. The sample contains fewer than 45,000 clones, roughly 96% of which appear only once. Sequencing was done on a sample of PBMCs. These receptors all come from a donor between 5 and 29 years old with latent tuberculosis or without tuberculosis infection. CDR3s include the opening cysteine and the closing phenylalanine or tryptophan. Fields, in order: CDR3 DNA, CDR3 protein, V gene, D gene, clone size, J gene. A D gene is named only where the DNA matches it firmly. Rows give clone size only sometimes, using once, few, many, or a class for an expanded clone.

cdr3_nt: TGTGCCAGCAGTTACGATGGGCAGGGGGTGTATGGCTACACCTTC
cdr3_aa: CASSYDGQGVYGYTF
v_call: TRBV6-5
d_call: TRBD1
clone_size: .
j_call: TRBJ1-2

cdr3_nt: TGTGCCTGGAGTGAATCAGGGTATAACGAGCAGTACTTC
cdr3_aa: CAWSESGYNEQYF
v_call: TRBV30
d_call: .
clone_size: .
j_call: TRBJ2-7

cdr3_nt: TGTGCCAGCAGCTTTAGCGGACAGGGGAGGAATGAGCAGTTCTTC
cdr3_aa: CASSFSGQGRNEQFF
v_call: TRBV5-6
d_call: TRBD1
clone_size: once
j_call: TRBJ2-1

cdr3_nt: TGTGCCAGCAGCTTGAAGGGAGGGGTGATCAACACCTTC
cdr3_aa: CASSLKGGVINTF
v_call: TRBV5-6
d_call: .
clone_size: .
j_call: TRBJ1-2

cdr3_nt: TGCGCCAGCAGCTTGGAACAGGGTCGAACAGATACGCAGTATTTT
cdr3_aa: CASSLEQGRTDTQYF
v_call: TRBV5-1
d_call: .
clone_size: .
j_call: TRBJ2-3

cdr3_nt: TGTGCCAGCAGTGTGCGGGGACTGAACACTGAAGCTTTCTTT
cdr3_aa: CASSVRGLNTEAFF
v_call: TRBV2
d_call: .
clone_size: once
j_call: TRBJ1-1

cdr3_nt: TGTGCCAGCAGTGAAGCTCGAGGGATGGGGCAGTTCTTC
cdr3_aa: CASSEARGMGQFF
v_call: TRBV6-1
d_call: .
clone_size: .
j_call: TRBJ2-1

cdr3_nt: TGTGCCAGCAGTCTCCGACAGGGGTATGGCTACACCTTC
cdr3_aa: CASSLRQGYGYTF
v_call: TRBV6-6
d_call: TRBD1
clone_size: .
j_call: TRBJ1-2

cdr3_nt: TGTGCCAGCTCACCACGATTTGAGAGGACAGATACGCAGTATTTT
cdr3_aa: CASSPRFERTDTQYF
v_call: TRBV18
d_call: .
clone_size: .
j_call: TRBJ2-3

cdr3_nt: TGTGCCAGTAGGGGCGACAGTCTTAATCAGCCCCAGCATTTT
cdr3_aa: CASRGDSLNQPQHF
v_call: TRBV19
d_call: .
clone_size: .
j_call: TRBJ1-5

cdr3_nt: TGTGCCAGTAGTACGACAGGGGCCTCACCCCTCCACTTT
cdr3_aa: CASSTTGASPLHF
v_call: TRBV19
d_call: TRBD1
clone_size: .
j_call: TRBJ1-6

cdr3_nt: TGTGCCAGCAGTTCCCTGACAGTGAACACTGAAGCTTTCTTT
cdr3_aa: CASSSLTVNTEAFF
v_call: TRBV6-5
d_call: .
clone_size: .
j_call: TRBJ1-1

cdr3_nt: TGCGCCAGCAGCTTGGTAGGAGGGTCAGGGGGCATAGATGAGCAGTTCTTC
cdr3_aa: CASSLVGGSGGIDEQFF
v_call: TRBV5-1
d_call: TRBD1
clone_size: .
j_call: TRBJ2-1

cdr3_nt: TGCAGCTCACAGGGGGACACTGAAGCTTTCTTT
cdr3_aa: CSSQGDTEAFF
v_call: TRBV29-1
d_call: TRBD1
clone_size: once
j_call: TRBJ1-1

cdr3_nt: TGTGCCAGCAGCTTGGGACTCGGTGAGCAGTACTTC
cdr3_aa: CASSLGLGEQYF
v_call: TRBV7-6
d_call: .
clone_size: .
j_call: TRBJ2-7

cdr3_nt: TGTGCCAGCAGCCTCGGACTGACGCGCACAGATACGCAGTATTTT
cdr3_aa: CASSLGLTRTDTQYF
v_call: TRBV9
d_call: .
clone_size: .
j_call: TRBJ2-3

cdr3_nt: TGTGCCAGCTCACCAGGACTAGCGGGAGGGCGAGATACGCAGTATTTT
cdr3_aa: CASSPGLAGGRDTQYF
v_call: TRBV18
d_call: TRBD2
clone_size: .
j_call: TRBJ2-3

cdr3_nt: TGTGCCAGCAGCTTCTGGGGCTTACTGAACACTGAAGCTTTCTTT
cdr3_aa: CASSFWGLLNTEAFF
v_call: TRBV7-2
d_call: .
clone_size: .
j_call: TRBJ1-1

cdr3_nt: TGTGCCAGCAGCTTAGACTTAAGCAGCTACACCTTC
cdr3_aa: CASSLDLSSYTF
v_call: TRBV7-6
d_call: .
clone_size: .
j_call: TRBJ1-2

cdr3_nt: TGTGCCAGCATACTTGGCAGGCCCTCCTACGAGCAGTACTTC
cdr3_aa: CASILGRPSYEQYF
v_call: TRBV2
d_call: .
clone_size: .
j_call: TRBJ2-7

cdr3_nt: TGTGCCAGCTGTTCTTCGGAGAATCAGCCCCAGCATTTT
cdr3_aa: CASCSSENQPQHF
v_call: TRBV7-9
d_call: .
clone_size: .
j_call: TRBJ1-5

cdr3_nt: TGTGCCAGCAGCCAAGATTGGGACAGGTACACTGAAGCTTTCTTT
cdr3_aa: CASSQDWDRYTEAFF
v_call: TRBV14
d_call: TRBD1
clone_size: .
j_call: TRBJ1-1

cdr3_nt: TGTGCCAGCAGTGAATATACTGGTAATGAAGCTTTCTTT
cdr3_aa: CASSEYTGNEAFF
v_call: TRBV25-1
d_call: .
clone_size: .
j_call: TRBJ1-1

cdr3_nt: TGCGCCAGCAGTCACACGGTTCGAGGAGATACGCAGTATTTT
cdr3_aa: CASSHTVRGDTQYF
v_call: TRBV10-1
d_call: .
clone_size: .
j_call: TRBJ2-3

cdr3_nt: TGTGCCAGCAGTACAATCCGGGTTTCTAGCACAGATACGCAGTATTTT
cdr3_aa: CASSTIRVSSTDTQYF
v_call: TRBV7-8
d_call: .
clone_size: .
j_call: TRBJ2-3

cdr3_nt: TGTGCCAGCAGTTACTACCTACAGGGGACCACTGAAGCTTTCTTT
cdr3_aa: CASSYYLQGTTEAFF
v_call: TRBV6-5
d_call: TRBD1
clone_size: .
j_call: TRBJ1-1

cdr3_nt: TGTGCCAGTAGTATGCCAAGCGGCACAGATACGCAGTATTTT
cdr3_aa: CASSMPSGTDTQYF
v_call: TRBV19
d_call: .
clone_size: once
j_call: TRBJ2-3

cdr3_nt: TGTGCCAGCAGTGTGACAGGGAAAGGTATGAATGGCTACACCTTC
cdr3_aa: CASSVTGKGMNGYTF
v_call: TRBV2
d_call: TRBD1
clone_size: .
j_call: TRBJ1-2

cdr3_nt: TGTGCCAGCAGCTTCGACAGGGTTGGAACAGATACGCAGTATTTT
cdr3_aa: CASSFDRVGTDTQYF
v_call: TRBV5-6
d_call: TRBD1
clone_size: .
j_call: TRBJ2-3

cdr3_nt: TGTGCCAGCAGGGGGGGCAATGAGCAGTTCTTC
cdr3_aa: CASRGGNEQFF
v_call: TRBV6-1
d_call: .
clone_size: .
j_call: TRBJ2-1

cdr3_nt: TGTGCCAGCAGTTACTCACTACACGGAACCCAGCATTTT
cdr3_aa: CASSYSLHGTQHF
v_call: TRBV6-5
d_call: .
clone_size: .
j_call: TRBJ1-5

cdr3_nt: TGCGCCAGCAGCTTGGCGCGGGGACTAGCGGCTCCCTACAATGAGCAGTTCTTC
cdr3_aa: CASSLARGLAAPYNEQFF
v_call: TRBV5-1
d_call: TRBD2
clone_size: .
j_call: TRBJ2-1

cdr3_nt: TGCGCCAGCAGCACTGCAGCGGGAGCTAACTACAATGAGCAGTTCTTC
cdr3_aa: CASSTAAGANYNEQFF
v_call: TRBV5-1
d_call: TRBD2
clone_size: .
j_call: TRBJ2-1

cdr3_nt: TGTGCCAGCAGCTTAGTTGAGGGCGGGGAGACCCAGTACTTC
cdr3_aa: CASSLVEGGETQYF
v_call: TRBV7-8
d_call: .
clone_size: .
j_call: TRBJ2-5

cdr3_nt: TGTGCCAGCAGGGCTCTTTGGCGGGAGGGTCGAGTAGGGACCGGGGAGCTGTTTTTT
cdr3_aa: CASRALWREGRVGTGELFF
v_call: TRBV27
d_call: TRBD2
clone_size: once
j_call: TRBJ2-2

cdr3_nt: TGTGCCAGCACCACTAGCGGGAGGTTAAATGAGCAGTTCTTC
cdr3_aa: CASTTSGRLNEQFF
v_call: TRBV9
d_call: TRBD2
clone_size: .
j_call: TRBJ2-1

cdr3_nt: TGTGCCAGCAGCCAAGATTCGCCAGGAGGAGTCCTAAATCAGCCCCAGCATTTT
cdr3_aa: CASSQDSPGGVLNQPQHF
v_call: TRBV4-2
d_call: .
clone_size: .
j_call: TRBJ1-5

cdr3_nt: TGTGCCAGCACTCCGAGGACAGGGGCGGAATTAGCTTTCTTT
cdr3_aa: CASTPRTGAELAFF
v_call: TRBV2
d_call: TRBD1
clone_size: .
j_call: TRBJ1-1

cdr3_nt: TGTGCCAGCAGCCCTCCCGGGGAGCAGTACTTC
cdr3_aa: CASSPPGEQYF
v_call: TRBV28
d_call: .
clone_size: .
j_call: TRBJ2-7

cdr3_nt: TGTGCCAGCAGTTACGGGCCTGAAGCTTTCTTT
cdr3_aa: CASSYGPEAFF
v_call: TRBV6-5
d_call: .
clone_size: .
j_call: TRBJ1-1

cdr3_nt: TGCGCCAGCAGCCGAATCCCGGGACTGGTTAATGAAAAACTGTTTTTT
cdr3_aa: CASSRIPGLVNEKLFF
v_call: TRBV5-1
d_call: .
clone_size: .
j_call: TRBJ1-4

cdr3_nt: TGTGCCTGCAAAGACAGGGGGCGCGGCTACACCTTC
cdr3_aa: CACKDRGRGYTF
v_call: TRBV30
d_call: TRBD1
clone_size: .
j_call: TRBJ1-2

cdr3_nt: TGCGCCAGCAGTCAATCTTTCCAGGTCGCTCCCAATCAGCCCCAGCATTTT
cdr3_aa: CASSQSFQVAPNQPQHF
v_call: TRBV23-1
d_call: .
clone_size: .
j_call: TRBJ1-5

cdr3_nt: TGTGCCAGCAGTTACCACGGCGGGGCCCCCTACGAGCAGTACTTC
cdr3_aa: CASSYHGGAPYEQYF
v_call: TRBV6-5
d_call: .
clone_size: few
j_call: TRBJ2-7

cdr3_nt: TGCGCCAGCAGCTCGGGACAGATTTACTACGAGCAGTACTTC
cdr3_aa: CASSSGQIYYEQYF
v_call: TRBV5-1
d_call: TRBD1
clone_size: .
j_call: TRBJ2-7

cdr3_nt: TGTGCCAGCTCACCAAGAGGGGGCCGAGAGACCCAGTACTTC
cdr3_aa: CASSPRGGRETQYF
v_call: TRBV18
d_call: TRBD1
clone_size: .
j_call: TRBJ2-5

cdr3_nt: TGTGCCTGGAACAGCGGGACAGGGGAATCTGAAGCTTTCTTT
cdr3_aa: CAWNSGTGESEAFF
v_call: TRBV30
d_call: TRBD1
clone_size: .
j_call: TRBJ1-1

cdr3_nt: TGTGCCAGCGGGGGGTCGGGAGAGCAGTACTTC
cdr3_aa: CASGGSGEQYF
v_call: TRBV6-1
d_call: .
clone_size: .
j_call: TRBJ2-7

cdr3_nt: TGTGCCACCGGGACAGGGAATTCACCCCTCCACTTT
cdr3_aa: CATGTGNSPLHF
v_call: TRBV6-1
d_call: TRBD1
clone_size: .
j_call: TRBJ1-6

cdr3_nt: TGTGCCAGCAGTTTAGAAGCGGGGGCGGGATACGAGCAGTACTTC
cdr3_aa: CASSLEAGAGYEQYF
v_call: TRBV6-4
d_call: TRBD2
clone_size: .
j_call: TRBJ2-7

cdr3_nt: TGTGCCAGTAGTATAGTTGGGACAGGGATGTGGGGTTCGAACACTGAAGCTTTCTTT
cdr3_aa: CASSIVGTGMWGSNTEAFF
v_call: TRBV19
d_call: TRBD1
clone_size: .
j_call: TRBJ1-1

cdr3_nt: TGTGCCAGCAGCTCGTGGACAGCTTTAAGGTCCCTCCACTTT
cdr3_aa: CASSSWTALRSLHF
v_call: TRBV5-6
d_call: .
clone_size: .
j_call: TRBJ1-6

cdr3_nt: TGTGCCAGCAGCGCCGGGAGGGCGGGCCAAGAGACCCAGTACTTC
cdr3_aa: CASSAGRAGQETQYF
v_call: TRBV5-4
d_call: TRBD2
clone_size: .
j_call: TRBJ2-5

cdr3_nt: TGTGCCAGCAGCCTTAAGACAGGGGAAGATACGCAGTATTTT
cdr3_aa: CASSLKTGEDTQYF
v_call: TRBV9
d_call: TRBD1
clone_size: .
j_call: TRBJ2-3

cdr3_nt: TGTGCCAGCAGTGAACAGGGAGGGGCCGGCAATCAGCCCCAGCATTTT
cdr3_aa: CASSEQGGAGNQPQHF
v_call: TRBV2
d_call: .
clone_size: .
j_call: TRBJ1-5

cdr3_nt: TGTGCCAGCAGCCAAGGGCCGGGAGAGGGACAAAACATTCAGTACTTC
cdr3_aa: CASSQGPGEGQNIQYF
v_call: TRBV4-2
d_call: .
clone_size: .
j_call: TRBJ2-4

cdr3_nt: TGTGCCAGCAAACCTATAGCGGACTCCTACGAGCAGTACTTC
cdr3_aa: CASKPIADSYEQYF
v_call: TRBV6-5
d_call: .
clone_size: .
j_call: TRBJ2-7